This T cell receptor (beta chain) was sequenced during a study of cytomegalovirus exposure and HLA in healthy donors. Points on this clone: Its matching antigen is unknown.

Germline CDR1 and CDR2: SGHTA and FQGTGA. Trimming took off 2 bases at V and 4 bases at J, with 5 bases between the two ends. CDR3 length equals 12 residues. TCRdb's table, derived via immunoSEQ multiplex PCR, lists solely in-frame clones and lacks some. Of about 60,000 clones in the sample, about 96% were seen once. Study-level results: It was 150 or so TCR beta chains that were listed as cytomegalovirus-associated. Per published reports, the classifier diagnosed cytomegalovirus status with high specificity and sensitivity.

This sequence originates from a woman aged 18-29 years in good health and CMV-seronegative. Sequencing was done on a sample of PBMCs. J is TRBJ1-2 and V is TRBV7-3; D remains unclear. In DNA, the CDR3 is TGTGCCAGCAGCTTAGGCCTCTATGGCTACACCTTC. Protein sequence: CASSLGLYGYTF.